The rows below give T cell receptor beta chains drawn from one sample of a study of blood T cells in healthy people across ages. TCRdb passed the 5' RACE reads through MiXCR, listing each CDR3 protein once. This sample has about 830,000 distinct CDR3 sequences; 62% occur once, and the top ten carry roughly a quarter. Input material: blood. The receptors originated from a young man in good health. CDR3s include the opening cysteine and the closing phenylalanine or tryptophan.

CDR3: CASSQDWGGAGNEQFF
J: TRBJ2-1
V: TRBV4-1

CDR3: CASRLAPTGELFF
J: TRBJ2-2
V: TRBV6-5

CDR3: CASSRRAYGYTF
J: TRBJ1-2
V: TRBV6-6

CDR3: CASSLDTGNGYTF
J: TRBJ1-2
V: TRBV5-1

CDR3: CASSISRGLKETQYF
J: .
V: TRBV7-9

CDR3: CASSPGQQYEQYF
J: TRBJ2-7
V: TRBV7-3

CDR3: CASSQRGVPNEQFF
J: TRBJ2-1
V: TRBV12-3/TRBV12-4

CDR3: CASSLRPREPTDTQYF
J: TRBJ2-3
V: TRBV7-3

CDR3: CSASRGSRYEQYF
J: .
V: TRBV20-1

CDR3: CASSPGQLGSEQFF
J: TRBJ2-1
V: TRBV18

CDR3: CASQGKDTQYF
J: TRBJ2-3
V: TRBV2

CDR3: CATSKDSQGNEQFF
J: TRBJ2-1
V: TRBV15

CDR3: CASSKNRGDTEAFF
J: TRBJ1-1
V: TRBV25-1

CDR3: CSDNQGGGKTQYF
J: TRBJ2-5
V: TRBV20-1

CDR3: CASSLEAAGAHSPLHF
J: TRBJ1-6
V: TRBV5-6